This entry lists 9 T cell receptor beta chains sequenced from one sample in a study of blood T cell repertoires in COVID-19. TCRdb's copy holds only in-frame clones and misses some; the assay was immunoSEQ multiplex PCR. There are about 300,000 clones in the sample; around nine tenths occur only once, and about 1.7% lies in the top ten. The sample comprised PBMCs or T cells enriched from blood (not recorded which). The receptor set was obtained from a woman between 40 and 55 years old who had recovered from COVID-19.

CDR3 loop: CASSQIPDYEQYF. CDR3 coding DNA: TGCGCCAGCAGCCAAATACCAGACTACGAGCAGTACTTC. The chain couples TRBV4-1 to TRBJ2-7, with unresolved D. The ends were cut back, 2 bases at V and 3 bases at J, with 8 bases in the middle. CDR1 is MGHRA, CDR2 YSYEKL, per germline. This CDR3 spans 13 amino acids.

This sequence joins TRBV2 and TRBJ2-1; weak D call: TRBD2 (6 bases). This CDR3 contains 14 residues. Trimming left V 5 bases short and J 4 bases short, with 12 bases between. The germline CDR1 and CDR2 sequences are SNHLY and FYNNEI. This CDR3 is CASSRGGMYNEQFF. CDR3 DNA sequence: TGTGCCAGCAGTAGGGGAGGAATGTACAATGAGCAGTTCTTC.

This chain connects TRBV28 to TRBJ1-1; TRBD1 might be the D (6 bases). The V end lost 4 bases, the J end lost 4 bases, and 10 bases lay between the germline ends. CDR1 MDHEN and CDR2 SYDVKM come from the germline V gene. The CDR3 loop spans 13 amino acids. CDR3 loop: CASSSTGFTEAFF. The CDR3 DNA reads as TGTGCCAGCAGTTCAACAGGGTTCACTGAAGCTTTCTTT. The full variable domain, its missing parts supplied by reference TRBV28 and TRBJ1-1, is DVKVTQSSRYLVKRTGEKVFLECVQDMDHENMFWYRQDPGLGLRLIYFSYDVKMKEKGDIPEGYSVSREKKERFSLILESASTNQTSMYLCASSSTGFTEAFFGQGTRLTVV.

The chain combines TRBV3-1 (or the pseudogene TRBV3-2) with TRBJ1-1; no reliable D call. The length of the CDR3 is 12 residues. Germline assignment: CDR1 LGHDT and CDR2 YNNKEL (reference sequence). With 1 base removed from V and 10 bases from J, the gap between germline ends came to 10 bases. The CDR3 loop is CASSQGGRLAFF. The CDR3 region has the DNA TGTGCCAGCAGCCAAGGCGGCCGTTTAGCTTTCTTT.

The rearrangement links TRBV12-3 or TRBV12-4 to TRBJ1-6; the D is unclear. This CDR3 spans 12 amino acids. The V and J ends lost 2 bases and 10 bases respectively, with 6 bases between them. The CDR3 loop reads CASSLIYSPLHF. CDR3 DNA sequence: TGTGCCAGCAGTTTAATCTACTCACCCCTCCACTTT.

CDR3 coding DNA: TGTGCCAGCAGCGCCGCAGGAATCTATGGCTACACCTTC. The encoded protein is CASSAAGIYGYTF. The V and J genes are TRBV7-9 and TRBJ1-2; no definite D call. Germline CDR1 and CDR2: SEHNR and FQNEAQ (reference sequence). This CDR3 is 13 amino acids long. V was cut by 5 bases and J by 4 bases, with 11 bases left in between.

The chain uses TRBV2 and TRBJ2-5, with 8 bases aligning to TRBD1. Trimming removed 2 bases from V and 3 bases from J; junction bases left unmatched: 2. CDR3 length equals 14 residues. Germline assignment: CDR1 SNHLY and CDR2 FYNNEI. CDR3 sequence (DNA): TGTGCCAGCAGTGAAAGACAGGGGAAAGAGACCCAGTACTTC. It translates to CASSERQGKETQYF.

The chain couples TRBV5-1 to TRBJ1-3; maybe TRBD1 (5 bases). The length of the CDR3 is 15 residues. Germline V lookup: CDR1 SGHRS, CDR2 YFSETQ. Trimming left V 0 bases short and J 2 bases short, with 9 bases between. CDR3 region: CASSLASQAGNTIYF. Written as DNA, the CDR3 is TGCGCCAGCAGCTTGGCCTCACAGGCTGGAAACACCATATATTTT.

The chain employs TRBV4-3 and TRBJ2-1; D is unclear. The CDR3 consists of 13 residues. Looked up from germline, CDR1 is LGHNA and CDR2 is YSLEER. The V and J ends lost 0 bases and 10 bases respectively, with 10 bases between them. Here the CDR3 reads CASSQELGYEQFF. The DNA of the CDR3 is TGCGCCAGCAGCCAAGAGTTGGGCTACGAGCAGTTCTTC.